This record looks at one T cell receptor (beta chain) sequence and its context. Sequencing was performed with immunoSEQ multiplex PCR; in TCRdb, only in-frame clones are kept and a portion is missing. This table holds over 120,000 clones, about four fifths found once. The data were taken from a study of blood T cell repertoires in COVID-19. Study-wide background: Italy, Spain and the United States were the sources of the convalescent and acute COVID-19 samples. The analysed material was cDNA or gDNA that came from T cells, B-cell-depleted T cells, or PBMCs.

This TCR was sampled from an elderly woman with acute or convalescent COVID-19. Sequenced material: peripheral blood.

Here the CDR3 reads CASSPRTAAYGYTF. CDR3 bases: TGTGCCAGCAGTCCCCGGACAGCAGCATATGGCTACACCTTC. The V call is TRBV6-5, the J call TRBJ1-2; D perhaps matches TRBD1 (6 bases). The CDR3 runs to 14 residues. Germline CDR1 and CDR2: MNHEY and SVGAGI. The ends were cut back, 5 bases at V and 5 bases at J, with 15 bases in the middle.